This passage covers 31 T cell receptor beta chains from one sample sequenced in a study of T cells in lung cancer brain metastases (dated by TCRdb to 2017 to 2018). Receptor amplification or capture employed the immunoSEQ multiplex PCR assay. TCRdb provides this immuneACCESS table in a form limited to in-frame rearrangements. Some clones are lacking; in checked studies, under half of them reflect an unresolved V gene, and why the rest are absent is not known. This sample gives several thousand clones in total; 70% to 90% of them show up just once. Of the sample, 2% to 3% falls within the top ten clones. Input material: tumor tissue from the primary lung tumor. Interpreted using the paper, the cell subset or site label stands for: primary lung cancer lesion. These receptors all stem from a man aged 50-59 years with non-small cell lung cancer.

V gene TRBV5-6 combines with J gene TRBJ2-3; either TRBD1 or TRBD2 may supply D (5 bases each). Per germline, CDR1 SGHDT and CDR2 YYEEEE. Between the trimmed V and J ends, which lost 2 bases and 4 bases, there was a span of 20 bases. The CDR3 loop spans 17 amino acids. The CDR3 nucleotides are TGTGCCAGCAGCTTTGAGGGGCCGCTCCCGGGCGCAGATACGCAGTATTTT. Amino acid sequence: CASSFEGPLPGADTQYF.

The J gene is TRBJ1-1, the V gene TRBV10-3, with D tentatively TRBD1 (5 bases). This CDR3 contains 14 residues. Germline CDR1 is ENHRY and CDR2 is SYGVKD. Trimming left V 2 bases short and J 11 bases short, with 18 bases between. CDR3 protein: CAISEVGPRLGAFF. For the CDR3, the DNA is TGTGCCATCAGTGAGGTGGGGCCGCGATTAGGTGCTTTCTTT.

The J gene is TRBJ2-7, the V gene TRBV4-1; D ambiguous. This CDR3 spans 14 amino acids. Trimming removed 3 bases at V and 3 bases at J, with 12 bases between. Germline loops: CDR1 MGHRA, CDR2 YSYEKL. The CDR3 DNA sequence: TGCGCCAGCAGCCATGCGGCGTCGGACTACGAGCAGTACTTC. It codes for CASSHAASDYEQYF.

The CDR3 DNA reads as TGTGCCAGCAGCATCGGGACAGGGGAGACCCAGTACTTC. This gives the protein CASSIGTGETQYF. J is TRBJ2-5 and V is TRBV7-9; 9 bases line up with TRBD1. V gave up 5 bases and J gave up 5 bases; unmatched junction bases: 3. CDR1 and CDR2 (germline): SEHNR, FQNEAQ (reference sequence). CDR3 size: 13 residues.

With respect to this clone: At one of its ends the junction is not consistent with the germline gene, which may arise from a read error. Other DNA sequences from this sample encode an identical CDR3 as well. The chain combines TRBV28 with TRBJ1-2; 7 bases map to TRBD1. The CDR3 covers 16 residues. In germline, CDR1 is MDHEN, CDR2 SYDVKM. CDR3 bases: TGTGCCAGCAGTTTATTGACGGAGGGGGCATACTATGGCTACACTTTC. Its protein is CASSLLTEGAYYGYTF.

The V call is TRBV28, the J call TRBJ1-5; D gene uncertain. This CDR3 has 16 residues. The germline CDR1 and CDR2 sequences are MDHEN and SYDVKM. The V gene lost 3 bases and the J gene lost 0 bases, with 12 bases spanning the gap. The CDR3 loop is CASSLVSGNSNQPQHF. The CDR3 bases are TGTGCCAGCAGTTTGGTCTCGGGGAATAGCAATCAGCCCCAGCATTTT.

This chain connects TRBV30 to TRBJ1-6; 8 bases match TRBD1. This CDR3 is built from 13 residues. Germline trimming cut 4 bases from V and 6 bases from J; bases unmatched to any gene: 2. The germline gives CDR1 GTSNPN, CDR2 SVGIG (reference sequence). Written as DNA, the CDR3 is TGTGCCTGGATAGGACAGGGTAATTCACCCCTCCACTTT. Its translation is CAWIGQGNSPLHF.

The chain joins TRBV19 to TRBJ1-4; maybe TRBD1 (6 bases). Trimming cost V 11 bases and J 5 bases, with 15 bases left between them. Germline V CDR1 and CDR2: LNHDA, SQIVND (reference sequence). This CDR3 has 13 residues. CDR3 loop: CAASRGQNEKLFF. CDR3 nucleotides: TGTGCCGCCAGCCGAGGACAGAATGAAAAACTGTTTTTT.

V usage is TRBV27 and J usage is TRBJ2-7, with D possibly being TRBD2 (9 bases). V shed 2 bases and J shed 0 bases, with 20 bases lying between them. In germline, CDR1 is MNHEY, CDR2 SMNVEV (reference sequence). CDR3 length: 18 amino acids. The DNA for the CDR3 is TGTGCCAGCAGTTTAAGGACAGGGATGACTAGCGGCTCCTACGAGCAGTACTTC. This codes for CASSLRTGMTSGSYEQYF.

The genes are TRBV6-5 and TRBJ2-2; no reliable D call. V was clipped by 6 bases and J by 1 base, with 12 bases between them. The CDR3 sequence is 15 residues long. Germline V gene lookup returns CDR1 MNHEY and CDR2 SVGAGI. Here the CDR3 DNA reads TGTGCCAGCAGCTTCCAACACATGAACACCGGGGAGCTGTTTTTT. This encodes CASSFQHMNTGELFF.

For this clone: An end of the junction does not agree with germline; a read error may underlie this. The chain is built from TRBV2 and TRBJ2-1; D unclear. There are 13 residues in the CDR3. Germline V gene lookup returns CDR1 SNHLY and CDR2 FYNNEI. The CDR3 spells CASSTELYNKQFF. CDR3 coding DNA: TGTGCCAGCAGTACGGAACTATACAATAAGCAGTTCTTC.

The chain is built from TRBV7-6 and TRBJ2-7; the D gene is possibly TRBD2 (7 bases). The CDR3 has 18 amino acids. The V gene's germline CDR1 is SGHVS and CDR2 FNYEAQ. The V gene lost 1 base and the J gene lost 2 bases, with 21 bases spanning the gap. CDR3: CASSLGGGGAGAPYEQYF. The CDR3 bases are TGTGCCAGCAGCTTAGGTGGGGGAGGTGCGGGGGCACCCTACGAGCAGTACTTC.

CDR3 region: CATSTDFANSGNTIYF. As DNA, the CDR3 is TGTGCCACCAGCACCGACTTTGCGAATTCTGGAAACACCATATATTTT. This chain uses TRBV15 with TRBJ1-3; D is unclear. The CDR3 has 16 amino acids. V lost 4 bases to trimming and J lost 1 base, with 14 bases between them. Germline-derived CDR1 and CDR2 are LNHNV and YYDKDF (reference sequence).

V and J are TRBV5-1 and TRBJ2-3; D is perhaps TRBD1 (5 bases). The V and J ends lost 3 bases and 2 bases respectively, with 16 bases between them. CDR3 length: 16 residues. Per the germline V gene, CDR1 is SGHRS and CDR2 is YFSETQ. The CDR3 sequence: CASSWRSGWDTDTQYF. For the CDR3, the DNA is TGCGCCAGCAGCTGGCGGTCAGGGTGGGACACAGATACGCAGTATTTT. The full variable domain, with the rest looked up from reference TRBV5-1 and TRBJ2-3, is KAGVTQTPRYLIKTRGQQVTLSCSPISGHRSVSWYQQTPGQGLQFLFEYFSETQRNKGNFPGRFSGRQFSNSRSEMNVSTLELGDSALYLCASSWRSGWDTDTQYFGPGTRLTVL.

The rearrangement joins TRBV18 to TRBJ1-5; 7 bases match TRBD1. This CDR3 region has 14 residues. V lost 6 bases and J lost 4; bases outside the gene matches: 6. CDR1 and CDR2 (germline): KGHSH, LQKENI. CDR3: CASSRDSKNQPQHF. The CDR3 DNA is TGTGCCAGCTCCCGGGACAGCAAAAATCAGCCCCAGCATTTT. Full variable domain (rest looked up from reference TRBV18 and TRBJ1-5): NAGVMQNPRHLVRRRGQEARLRCSPMKGHSHVYWYRQLPEEGLKFMVYLQKENIIDESGMPKERFSAEFPKEGPSILRIQQVVRGDSAAYFCASSRDSKNQPQHFGDGTRLSIL.

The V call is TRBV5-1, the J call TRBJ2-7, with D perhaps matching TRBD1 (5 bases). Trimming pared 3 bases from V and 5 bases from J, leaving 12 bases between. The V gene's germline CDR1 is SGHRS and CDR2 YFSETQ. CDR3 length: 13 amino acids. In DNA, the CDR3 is TGCGCCAGCAGCTCTCAGGGAAGCAACGAGCAGTACTTC. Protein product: CASSSQGSNEQYF.

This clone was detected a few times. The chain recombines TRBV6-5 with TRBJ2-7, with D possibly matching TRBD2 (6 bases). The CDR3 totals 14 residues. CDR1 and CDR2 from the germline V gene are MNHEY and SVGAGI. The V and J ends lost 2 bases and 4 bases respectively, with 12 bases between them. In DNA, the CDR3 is TGTGCCAGCAGTTACGGGAGTGGGAGGTACGAGCAGTACTTC. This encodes CASSYGSGRYEQYF.

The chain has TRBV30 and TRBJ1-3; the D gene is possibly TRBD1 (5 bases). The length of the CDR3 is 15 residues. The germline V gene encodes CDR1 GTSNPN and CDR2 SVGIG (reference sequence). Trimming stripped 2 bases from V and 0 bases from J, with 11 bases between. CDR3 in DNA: TGTGCCTGGAGTAGGTTAGGGGCCTCTGGAAACACCATATATTTT. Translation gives CAWSRLGASGNTIYF.

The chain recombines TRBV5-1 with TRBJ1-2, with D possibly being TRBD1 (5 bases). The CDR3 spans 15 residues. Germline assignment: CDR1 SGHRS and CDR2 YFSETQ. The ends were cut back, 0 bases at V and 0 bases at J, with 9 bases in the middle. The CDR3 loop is CASSLDAGPNYGYTF. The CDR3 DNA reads TGCGCCAGCAGCTTGGACGCAGGGCCTAACTATGGCTACACCTTC.

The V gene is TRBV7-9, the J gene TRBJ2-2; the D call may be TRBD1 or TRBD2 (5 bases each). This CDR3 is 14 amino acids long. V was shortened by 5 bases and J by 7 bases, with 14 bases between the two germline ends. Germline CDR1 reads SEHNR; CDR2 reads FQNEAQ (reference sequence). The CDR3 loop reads CASSPWDVVGELFF. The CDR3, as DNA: TGTGCCAGCAGCCCTTGGGACGTTGTCGGGGAGCTGTTTTTT.

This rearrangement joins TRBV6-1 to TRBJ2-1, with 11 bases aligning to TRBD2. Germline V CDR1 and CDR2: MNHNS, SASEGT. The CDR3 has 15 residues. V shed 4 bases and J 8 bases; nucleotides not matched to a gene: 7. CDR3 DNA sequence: TGTGCCAGCAGTGGTCTAGCGGGAGGTGGGGATGAGCAGTTCTTC. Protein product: CASSGLAGGGDEQFF.

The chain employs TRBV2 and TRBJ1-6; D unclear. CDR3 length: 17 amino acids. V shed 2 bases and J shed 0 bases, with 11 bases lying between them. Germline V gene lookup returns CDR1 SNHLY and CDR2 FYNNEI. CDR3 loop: CASSEYAATSYNSPLHF. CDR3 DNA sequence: TGTGCCAGCAGTGAATACGCAGCGACCTCCTATAATTCACCCCTCCACTTT.

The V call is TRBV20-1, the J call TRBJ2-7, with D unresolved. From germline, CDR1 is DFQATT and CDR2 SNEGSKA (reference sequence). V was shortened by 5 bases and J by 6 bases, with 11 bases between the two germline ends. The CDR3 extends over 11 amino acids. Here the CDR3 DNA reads TGCAGTGCTGATTACTCATTCGAGCAGTACTTC. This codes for CSADYSFEQYF.

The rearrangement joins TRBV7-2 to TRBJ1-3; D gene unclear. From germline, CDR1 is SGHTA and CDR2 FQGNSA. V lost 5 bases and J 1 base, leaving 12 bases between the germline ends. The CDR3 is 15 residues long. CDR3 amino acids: CASSRLVGSGNTIYF. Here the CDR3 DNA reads TGTGCCAGCAGCCGGTTAGTAGGTTCTGGAAACACCATATATTTT.

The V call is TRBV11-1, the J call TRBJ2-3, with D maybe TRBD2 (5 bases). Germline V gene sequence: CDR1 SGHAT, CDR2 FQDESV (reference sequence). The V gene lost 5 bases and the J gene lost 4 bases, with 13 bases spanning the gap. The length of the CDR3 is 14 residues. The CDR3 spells CASSPALLADTQYF. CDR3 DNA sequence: TGTGCCAGCAGCCCAGCCCTACTAGCAGATACGCAGTATTTT.

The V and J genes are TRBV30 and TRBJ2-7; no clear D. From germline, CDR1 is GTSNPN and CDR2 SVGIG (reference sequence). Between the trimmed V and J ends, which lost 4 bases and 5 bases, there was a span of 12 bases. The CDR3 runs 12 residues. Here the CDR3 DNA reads TGTGCCTGGAATGGCGGCCTCGACGAGCAGTACTTC. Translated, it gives CAWNGGLDEQYF.

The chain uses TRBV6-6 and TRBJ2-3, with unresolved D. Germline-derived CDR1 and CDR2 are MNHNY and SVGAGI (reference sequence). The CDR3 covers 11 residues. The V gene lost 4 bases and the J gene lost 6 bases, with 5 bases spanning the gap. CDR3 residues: CASSWIDTQYF. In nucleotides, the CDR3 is TGTGCCAGCAGTTGGATCGATACGCAGTATTTT.

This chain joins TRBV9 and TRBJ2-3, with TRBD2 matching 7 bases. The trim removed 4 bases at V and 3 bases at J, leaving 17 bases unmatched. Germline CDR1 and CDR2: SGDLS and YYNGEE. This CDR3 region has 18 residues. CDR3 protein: CASSHPPYGGSLTDTQYF. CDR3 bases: TGTGCCAGCAGCCACCCCCCCTATGGCGGGAGTTTGACAGATACGCAGTATTTT. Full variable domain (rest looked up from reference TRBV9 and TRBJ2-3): DSGVTQTPKHLITATGQRVTLRCSPRSGDLSVYWYQQSLDQGLQFLIQYYNGEERAKGNILERFSAQQFPDLHSELNLSSLELGDSALYFCASSHPPYGGSLTDTQYFGPGTRLTVL.

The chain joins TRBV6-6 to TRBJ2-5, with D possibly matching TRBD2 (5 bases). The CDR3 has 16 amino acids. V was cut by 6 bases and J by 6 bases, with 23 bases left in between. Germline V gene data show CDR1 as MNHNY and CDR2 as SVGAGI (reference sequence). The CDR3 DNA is TGTGCCAGCAGCCTACGAGATGTGAGGGCCGGGAAGACCCAGTACTTC. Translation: CASSLRDVRAGKTQYF.

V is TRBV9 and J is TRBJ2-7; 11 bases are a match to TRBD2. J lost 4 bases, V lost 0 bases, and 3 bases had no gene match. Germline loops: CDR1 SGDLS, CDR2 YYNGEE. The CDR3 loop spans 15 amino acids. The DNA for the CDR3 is TGTGCCAGCAGCGTAGGTGGGACTAGCGGATACGAGCAGTACTTC. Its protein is CASSVGGTSGYEQYF.

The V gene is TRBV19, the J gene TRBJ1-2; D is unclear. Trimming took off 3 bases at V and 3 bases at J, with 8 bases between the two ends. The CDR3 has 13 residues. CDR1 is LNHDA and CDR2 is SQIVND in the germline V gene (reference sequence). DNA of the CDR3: TGTGCCAGTAGTATCGGCCAGTACTATGGCTACACCTTC. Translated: CASSIGQYYGYTF.